What follows are 13 T cell receptor beta chains derived from one specimen sequenced in a study of blood T cell repertoires in COVID-19. Some clones are missing from TCRdb's copy, which holds only in-frame ones; the method was immunoSEQ multiplex PCR. The sample records approximately 240,000 clones, 65% to 85% being singletons. The source material was peripheral blood. These receptors originate from a woman aged 60 to 75 with acute or convalescent COVID-19.

The CDR3: CASSTGQAREQYF. Written as DNA, the CDR3 is TGTGCCAGTAGTACTGGACAGGCCCGCGAGCAGTACTTC. The chain joins TRBV19 to TRBJ2-7, with TRBD1 identical over 7 bases. Per the germline V gene, CDR1 is LNHDA and CDR2 is SQIVND (reference sequence). This CDR3 comprises 13 residues. After removal of 4 bases from V and 6 bases from J, the junction contained 6 bases not matched to a gene.

The count of this clone is one. This chain joins TRBV4-1 and TRBJ2-7; the D gene is possibly TRBD1 (6 bases). Germline assignment: CDR1 MGHRA and CDR2 YSYEKL. The CDR3 is 15 residues long. V lost 2 bases to trimming and J lost 0 bases, with 11 bases between them. Here the CDR3 DNA reads TGCGCCAGCAGCCAATACACAGGGTCCTCCTACGAGCAGTACTTC. It yields the protein CASSQYTGSSYEQYF.

The rearrangement links TRBV3-1 (or the pseudogene TRBV3-2) to TRBJ1-3; D is uncertain. The V end was cut by 0 bases, the J end by 4 bases, with 16 bases between. Germline V gene data show CDR1 as LGHDT and CDR2 as YNNKEL (reference sequence). The CDR3 sequence is 17 residues long. CDR3 coding DNA: TGTGCCAGCAGCCAAGACTTGCGGTTAGCGAGGGGAAACACCATATATTTT. Protein product: CASSQDLRLARGNTIYF.

V and J are TRBV4-1 and TRBJ2-7, with TRBD2 matching 16 bases. The V gene's germline CDR1 is MGHRA and CDR2 YSYEKL. The CDR3 is 18 amino acids. V shed 4 bases and J 2 bases; nucleotides not matched to a gene: 8. As DNA, the CDR3 is TGCGCCAGCAGCCGCTCCGGGACTAGCGGGGGGGCACCCTACGAGCAGTACTTC. Protein product: CASSRSGTSGGAPYEQYF.

The chain is built from TRBV24-1 and TRBJ1-5, with 8 positions matching TRBD1. Germline CDR1 KGHDR, CDR2 SFDVKD. Trimming took 4 bases from V and 0 from J; bases not matched to a gene: 10. This CDR3 region has 18 residues. CDR3 loop: CATSDPYDRGNSNQPQHF. The CDR3 DNA is TGTGCCACCAGTGACCCCTATGACAGGGGAAATAGCAATCAGCCCCAGCATTTT.

This chain links TRBV11-2 with TRBJ2-2; 8 bases map to TRBD1. The length of the CDR3 is 14 residues. Germline V gives CDR1 SGHAT, CDR2 FQNNGV. With 4 bases clipped from V and 7 bases from J, the junction kept 5 bases outside the gene matches. The CDR3 loop is CASSSRGQDGELFF. In nucleotides, the CDR3 is TGTGCCAGCAGCTCCAGGGGGCAAGACGGGGAGCTGTTTTTT.

The chain has TRBV28 and TRBJ1-3; D possibly corresponds to TRBD1 (5 bases). The ends were cut back, 3 bases at V and 6 bases at J, with 15 bases in the middle. The CDR3 has 15 amino acids. CDR1 MDHEN and CDR2 SYDVKM come from the germline V gene. The CDR3 DNA follows: TGTGCCAGCAGTTTCCTTCAGGGAGGAGTAAACACCATATATTTT. It translates to CASSFLQGGVNTIYF.

In DNA, the CDR3 is TGTGCCAGCAGTAACAGGGGCGACATTCAGTACTTC. Translation: CASSNRGDIQYF. The chain uses TRBV6-5 and TRBJ2-4; 7 nucleotides line up with TRBD1. The CDR3 is made up of 12 amino acids. Germline V gene lookup returns CDR1 MNHEY and CDR2 SVGAGI. J lost 8 bases, V lost 5 bases, and 3 bases had no gene match.

This chain uses TRBV5-6 with TRBJ2-6, with D unresolved. The CDR3 consists of 15 residues. Per germline, CDR1 SGHDT and CDR2 YYEEEE. Trimming removed 2 bases at V and 0 bases at J, with 6 bases between. This CDR3 is CASSFTISGANVLTF. In DNA, the CDR3 is TGTGCCAGCAGCTTCACAATCTCTGGGGCCAACGTCCTGACTTTC.

The V call is TRBV19, the J call TRBJ2-5, with TRBD2 matching over 8 bases. The V gene end was trimmed by 5 bases and the J gene end by 3 bases; junction bases not matched to a gene: 14. The length of the CDR3 is 17 residues. From germline, CDR1 is LNHDA and CDR2 SQIVND (reference sequence). Here the CDR3 DNA reads TGTGCCAGTAGTTCCCGGAGAGGCGGGGGGCCCAAAGAGACCCAGTACTTC. This encodes CASSSRRGGGPKETQYF.

The chain recombines TRBV13 with TRBJ2-5, with D possibly TRBD1 on 6 matching bases. CDR1 is PRHDT, CDR2 FYEKMQ, per germline (reference sequence). The CDR3 loop spans 16 amino acids. Trimming removed 6 bases from V and 2 bases from J, with 19 bases in between. As DNA, the CDR3 is TGTGCCAGCAGTGGCCCCCGAGGACAGCTACAAGAGACCCAGTACTTC. It translates to CASSGPRGQLQETQYF.

The chain couples TRBV3-1 (or the pseudogene TRBV3-2) to TRBJ1-1; TRBD1 matches at 8 bases. After removal of 1 base from V and 0 bases from J, the junction contained 1 base not matched to a gene. Germline V gene lookup returns CDR1 LGHDT and CDR2 YNNKEL (reference sequence). CDR3 length equals 15 residues. The CDR3 loop is CASSQAQGVNTEAFF. CDR3 DNA: TGTGCCAGCAGCCAAGCACAGGGGGTGAACACTGAAGCTTTCTTT.

The chain links TRBV9 to TRBJ2-3; 9 positions agree with TRBD2. The CDR3 consists of 16 residues. The germline CDR1 and CDR2 sequences are SGDLS and YYNGEE. V dropped 2 bases and J dropped 2; count of bases not matched to a gene: 6. DNA of the CDR3: TGTGCCAGCAGCGTGAGGAGCGGGGGGCCCACAGATACGCAGTATTTT. This codes for CASSVRSGGPTDTQYF.